This TCR beta chain came from a study of beta chain features in type 1 diabetes listed by TCRdb under 2018. Notes on the research overall: Mean age, gender distribution, total cell number and subset yield did not differ between patients and healthy donors. A total of 85 million to 140 million sorted cells were examined across all samples, and a strong correlation was observed between cell number per subset and RNA yield. The study compared the TCRB repertoires of sorted circulating CD4+ T cell subsets in recently diagnosed type 1 diabetes patients with those in matched healthy donors. Whereas all 30 or so donors provided naive and central memory subsets, regulatory and stem cell-like memory subsets were isolated from just 8 patients and roughly 8 healthy donors. The full study reports these points: Type 1 diabetes patients showed a moderate but significant shortening of TCRB CDR3 length in all four CD4+ subsets. Naive, central memory and regulatory TCRB repertoires appeared to be more alike among patients than among healthy donors. At VDJ recombination sites, patients with type 1 diabetes made fewer insertions and deleted more nucleotides, a pattern implying thymic rearrangement abnormalities. Only small numbers of individuals were included in the HLA sub-analyses, which left unresolved whether HLA type had any influence on TCRB rearrangement. Because cDNA was sequenced instead of genomic DNA, activated cells with high expression could be over-represented, although the groups did not differ in activation or CD3 levels. PCR might favor shorter templates, but patient and control samples were amplified and corrected together, so any skew would affect both groups equally.

The CDR3 sequence holds 12 residues, the cysteine and phenylalanine included. The only DNA kept is the CDR3, 36 bases in frame from the first base. The V and J ends are trimmed by 2 bases and 7 bases, leaving 7 bases between them. The germline V gene sets CDR1 to MDHEN and CDR2 to SYDVKM. A note on this clone: The specificity of this receptor is unknown. Within one base of it there is no much larger clone, and no base qualities were kept.

From each donor, a single peripheral blood sample of around 120 mL on average was drawn into heparinised tubes. A BD FACSAria II was used to sort naive, central memory, regulatory and stem cell-like memory CD4+ T cells with a panel that included CD45RO, CCR7, CD25, CD127, CD95 and CD27. All sorted populations exceeded 98% purity. PBMCs were isolated immediately by Lymphoprep density gradient centrifugation and stained directly without culture. To minimize batch effects, samples were stained and sorted in pairs, one healthy donor with one patient per experiment. All of the isolated RNA was reverse transcribed with the High Capacity cDNA Reverse Transcription Kit, so expressed TCRB transcripts were sequenced. Naive, central memory and regulatory T cell samples underwent deep immunoSEQ sequencing, averaging around 3.6 million total reads per sample. After sorted cells were lysed in RLT buffer, RNA was extracted with DNase-treated RNeasy Micro or Mini kits, with the choice depending on cell number. To prevent cross-contamination, each cell subset was processed individually, whereas patient and healthy donor samples were processed jointly. The immunoSEQ multiplex PCR was used to amplify TCRB sequences from cDNA, generating 87-bp fragments that spanned the CDR3 region. The amplicons were sequenced using the Illumina HiSeq platform. The authors' pipeline ran thus. Synthetic template baselines were used to correct PCR bias computationally, reads within Hamming distance 2 were collapsed, and singletons that could not be merged were discarded. Reads were aligned against IMGT so that V, D and J genes, CDR3 length and insertions or deletions at six rearrangement sites could be assigned. Within each subset, clonotype counts were normalized to the number of sorted cells before true diversity and Gini coefficients were calculated with the tcR R package. The overlap coefficient, calculated on TCRB nucleotide sequences, was used to measure repertoire sharing. Out-of-frame TCRB sequences from naive cells were analyzed to stand in for the pre-selection repertoire. What TCRdb holds here is the immuneACCESS table cut down to in-frame rearrangements. Part of the clones is not present; checked against another copy, under half of the missing clones reflect an unresolved V gene, and the others are unexplained. V, J and clone size were drawn from that table, and D and trimming were deduced from the DNA. In all, the sample holds 300,000 to 450,000 clones, and roughly 13% of those were seen once. The ten largest clonotypes hold about 0.017% of the sample.

This receptor was taken from a man between 18 and 35 years old in good health. The sequence links TRBV28 to TRBJ2-3; TRBD1 is a possible D gene, resting on 6 matching bases. Sequencing used naive CD4+ T cells from blood. The cell subset or site label for this specimen denotes: true naive CD4+ T cells. At the DNA level, the sequence is TGTGCCAGCAGTTTAAGGGGGAATACGCAGTATTTT. Translated, this gives CASSLRGNTQYF.